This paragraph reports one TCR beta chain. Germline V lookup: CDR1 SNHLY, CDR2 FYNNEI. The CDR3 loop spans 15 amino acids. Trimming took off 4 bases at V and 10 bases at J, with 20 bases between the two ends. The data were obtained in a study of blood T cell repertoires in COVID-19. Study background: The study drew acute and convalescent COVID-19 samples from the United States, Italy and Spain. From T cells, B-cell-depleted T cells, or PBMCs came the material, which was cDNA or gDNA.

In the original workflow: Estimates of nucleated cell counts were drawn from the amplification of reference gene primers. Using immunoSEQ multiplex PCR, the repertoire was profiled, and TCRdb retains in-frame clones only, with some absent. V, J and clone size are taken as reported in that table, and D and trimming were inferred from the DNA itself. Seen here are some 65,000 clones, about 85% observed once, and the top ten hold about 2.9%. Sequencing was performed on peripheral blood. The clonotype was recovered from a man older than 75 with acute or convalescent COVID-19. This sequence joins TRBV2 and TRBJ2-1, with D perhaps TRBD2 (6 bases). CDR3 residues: CASSVEGGGPSEQFF. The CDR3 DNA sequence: TGTGCCAGCAGTGTGGAGGGAGGAGGGCCGAGCGAGCAGTTCTTC.